This T cell receptor (beta chain) comes out of a study of vaccination and CD4 T cells after COVID-19. The CDR3 contains 16 residues. The V gene's germline CDR1 is MNHNS and CDR2 SASEGT. The trim removed 2 bases at V and 3 bases at J, leaving 6 bases unmatched. This clonotype was found a few times. What it binds is not known. Cultured CD4+ T-cell DNA underwent Oncomine TCR Beta short-read sequencing. MiXCR, applied by TCRdb to the PCR reads, yields one record per CDR3 protein. The sample contains approximately 15,000 distinct CDR3 sequences, around 53% of which appear only once. As to treatment: approximately nine-day PBMC culture with coronavirus spike peptide pools or control peptides (ViraFEST assay). There were positive PCR dates ranging from March to December 2020, all predating US Alpha, Beta and Delta variants. About 1.8 million PBMCs per well were cultured with 8.5 to 10 IU/ml IL-2 and 8.5 to 10 ug/ml peptide pools.

Sequenced sample: CD4+ T cells from blood, cultured in vitro. The TCR comes from a human donor who had recovered from COVID-19. The chain recombines TRBV6-1 with TRBJ1-3; 8 nucleotides align to TRBD1. CDR3 nucleotides: TGTGCCAGCAGTGAAAGCCAGGGGGCGGGTGGAAACACCATATATTTT. Translated: CASSESQGAGGNTIYF.